This is a list of T cell receptor beta chains from one sample in a study of graft-versus-host responses after intestinal transplantation. Profiling relied on immunoSEQ multiplex PCR, and the TCRdb table lists in-frame clones only, not all of them. This table holds around 120,000 clones, over 80% found once. These receptors' antigens are unknown. Sample: unstimulated CD4+ T cells sorted from spleen or lymph node cells, taken before intestinal transplant. The receptors shown here come from a human donor who received an intestinal transplant. Both conserved end residues are part of each CDR3. A D gene is named only where the DNA matches it firmly. Size is stated for part of the rows, as once, few or many counts, or as a class when the clone is expanded.

v_call: TRBV29-1
d_call: -
clone_size: -
j_call: TRBJ2-7
cdr3_aa: CSVSGSGSSYEQYF
cdr3_nt: TGCAGCGTCTCAGGTAGCGGCAGCTCCTACGAGCAGTACTTC

v_call: TRBV6-5
d_call: -
clone_size: -
j_call: TRBJ2-7
cdr3_aa: CASSEVIPYEQYF
cdr3_nt: TGTGCCAGCAGTGAAGTAATTCCCTACGAGCAGTACTTC

v_call: TRBV6-1
d_call: TRBD1
clone_size: -
j_call: TRBJ1-2
cdr3_aa: CASSEAATGLYGYTF
cdr3_nt: TGTGCCAGCAGTGAAGCCGCGACAGGGCTTTATGGCTACACCTTC

v_call: TRBV28
d_call: TRBD2
clone_size: -
j_call: TRBJ2-1
cdr3_aa: CASDTGLRIYNEQFF
cdr3_nt: TGTGCCAGCGATACGGGACTACGTATCTACAATGAGCAGTTCTTC

v_call: TRBV6-6
d_call: -
clone_size: -
j_call: TRBJ1-1
cdr3_aa: CASSWGGMMNTEAFF
cdr3_nt: TGTGCCAGCAGTTGGGGCGGAATGATGAACACTGAAGCTTTCTTT

v_call: TRBV12-5
d_call: TRBD1
clone_size: once
j_call: TRBJ2-3
cdr3_aa: CASGPGTGSADTQYF
cdr3_nt: TGTGCTAGTGGTCCTGGGACAGGGAGTGCAGATACGCAGTATTTT

v_call: TRBV19
d_call: TRBD1
clone_size: -
j_call: TRBJ2-7
cdr3_aa: CASSARTGVYEQYF
cdr3_nt: TGTGCCAGTAGTGCCAGGACAGGGGTTTACGAGCAGTACTTC

v_call: TRBV7-9
d_call: -
clone_size: -
j_call: TRBJ1-2
cdr3_aa: CASSSYPTENYGYTF
cdr3_nt: TGTGCCAGCAGCTCTTACCCAACAGAAAACTATGGCTACACCTTC

v_call: TRBV7-3
d_call: TRBD1
clone_size: -
j_call: TRBJ1-3
cdr3_aa: CASSLTGTGGGNTIYF
cdr3_nt: TGTGCCAGCAGCTTAACTGGGACAGGGGGTGGAAACACCATATATTTT

v_call: TRBV18
d_call: -
clone_size: -
j_call: TRBJ2-7
cdr3_aa: CASSLWAGATGEQYF
cdr3_nt: TGTGCCAGCTCACTATGGGCAGGGGCGACGGGAGAGCAGTACTTC

v_call: TRBV5-6
d_call: -
clone_size: -
j_call: TRBJ1-2
cdr3_aa: CASSPMAGYYGYTF
cdr3_nt: TGTGCCAGCAGCCCCATGGCGGGGTACTATGGCTACACCTTC

v_call: TRBV5-1
d_call: TRBD1
clone_size: -
j_call: TRBJ1-1
cdr3_aa: CASSLAGGGTEAFF
cdr3_nt: TGCGCCAGCAGCTTGGCAGGGGGAGGGACTGAAGCTTTCTTT

v_call: TRBV28
d_call: -
clone_size: -
j_call: TRBJ1-1
cdr3_aa: CASREGGTEAFF
cdr3_nt: TGTGCCAGCAGGGAAGGGGGAACTGAAGCTTTCTTT

v_call: TRBV5-1
d_call: TRBD2
clone_size: -
j_call: TRBJ2-3
cdr3_aa: CASSWTSGSVTDTQYF
cdr3_nt: TGCGCCAGCAGCTGGACTAGCGGGAGTGTAACAGATACGCAGTATTTT

v_call: TRBV4-1
d_call: TRBD1
clone_size: -
j_call: TRBJ2-5
cdr3_aa: CASSQDVQGASETQYF
cdr3_nt: TGCGCCAGCAGCCAAGATGTGCAGGGGGCGTCAGAGACCCAGTACTTC

v_call: TRBV7-9
d_call: -
clone_size: -
j_call: TRBJ1-3
cdr3_aa: CASSSNRASGNTIYF
cdr3_nt: TGTGCCAGCAGCTCCAACAGGGCCTCTGGAAACACCATATATTTT

v_call: TRBV6-6
d_call: TRBD1
clone_size: -
j_call: TRBJ1-2
cdr3_aa: CASSYSPGQGFGYTF
cdr3_nt: TGTGCCAGCAGTTACTCTCCTGGACAGGGGTTTGGCTACACCTTC

v_call: TRBV19
d_call: TRBD1
clone_size: once
j_call: TRBJ1-2
cdr3_aa: CASRFPGQAPLYGYTF
cdr3_nt: TGTGCCAGTAGGTTCCCGGGACAGGCGCCACTCTATGGCTACACCTTC

v_call: TRBV5-1
d_call: -
clone_size: -
j_call: TRBJ2-5
cdr3_aa: CASSKASPRETQYF
cdr3_nt: TGCGCCAGCAGCAAGGCGTCGCCGCGAGAGACCCAGTACTTC

v_call: TRBV5-1
d_call: -
clone_size: -
j_call: TRBJ2-3
cdr3_aa: CASSQTWDTQYF
cdr3_nt: TGCGCCAGCAGCCAGACTTGGGATACGCAGTATTTT

v_call: TRBV5-4
d_call: TRBD1
clone_size: -
j_call: TRBJ2-7
cdr3_aa: CASSPGQGVGEQYF
cdr3_nt: TGTGCCAGCAGCCCGGGACAGGGGGTTGGAGAGCAGTACTTC

v_call: TRBV6-5
d_call: -
clone_size: -
j_call: TRBJ1-2
cdr3_aa: CASSYSTVGYGYTF
cdr3_nt: TGTGCCAGCAGTTATTCCACAGTGGGCTATGGCTACACCTTC

v_call: TRBV6-1
d_call: TRBD1
clone_size: once
j_call: TRBJ1-2
cdr3_aa: CASSEVGFGGGQGEGYTF
cdr3_nt: TGTGCCAGCAGTGAAGTAGGATTCGGAGGTGGACAGGGCGAGGGCTACACCTTC

v_call: TRBV4-1
d_call: -
clone_size: -
j_call: TRBJ1-3
cdr3_aa: CASSQATAYSGNTIYF
cdr3_nt: TGCGCCAGCAGCCAAGCCACAGCTTACTCTGGAAACACCATATATTTT

v_call: TRBV11-2
d_call: -
clone_size: -
j_call: TRBJ2-1
cdr3_aa: CASSLDYRLPSSYNEQFF
cdr3_nt: TGTGCCAGCAGCTTAGATTACCGACTCCCCAGCTCCTACAATGAGCAGTTCTTC

v_call: TRBV19
d_call: TRBD2
clone_size: -
j_call: TRBJ2-7
cdr3_aa: CASSDLAGRSYEQYF
cdr3_nt: TGTGCCAGTAGTGACTTAGCGGGGAGGTCATACGAGCAGTACTTC

v_call: TRBV10-2
d_call: -
clone_size: once
j_call: TRBJ2-5
cdr3_aa: CASIPSTRGETQYF
cdr3_nt: TGCGCCAGCATCCCTTCAACCCGGGGGGAGACCCAGTACTTC

v_call: TRBV29-1
d_call: -
clone_size: -
j_call: TRBJ1-1
cdr3_aa: CSVEHRQVMNTEAFF
cdr3_nt: TGCAGCGTTGAACACCGACAGGTTATGAACACTGAAGCTTTCTTT

v_call: TRBV11-2
d_call: TRBD2
clone_size: -
j_call: TRBJ2-2
cdr3_aa: CASSPGLVRTGELFF
cdr3_nt: TGTGCCAGCAGCCCGGGACTAGTTAGGACTGGGGAGCTGTTTTTT

v_call: TRBV5-6
d_call: -
clone_size: -
j_call: TRBJ1-2
cdr3_aa: CASSFRFYGYTF
cdr3_nt: TGTGCCAGCAGCTTTAGATTCTATGGCTACACCTTC

v_call: TRBV18
d_call: -
clone_size: -
j_call: TRBJ2-7
cdr3_aa: CASSPFSNEQYF
cdr3_nt: TGTGCCAGCTCACCTTTTTCCAACGAGCAGTACTTC

v_call: TRBV5-1
d_call: TRBD2
clone_size: -
j_call: TRBJ2-2
cdr3_aa: CASSPTSGRPGELFF
cdr3_nt: TGCGCCAGCAGCCCGACTAGCGGGAGACCCGGGGAGCTGTTTTTT

v_call: TRBV5-1
d_call: -
clone_size: -
j_call: TRBJ1-5
cdr3_aa: CASSLESGSGNQPQHF
cdr3_nt: TGCGCCAGCAGCTTGGAATCCGGTTCGGGCAATCAGCCCCAGCATTTT

v_call: TRBV6-4
d_call: -
clone_size: -
j_call: TRBJ2-1
cdr3_aa: CASSRDQVRDEQFF
cdr3_nt: TGTGCCAGCAGTCGGGATCAGGTGAGGGATGAGCAGTTCTTC

v_call: TRBV25-1
d_call: TRBD2
clone_size: -
j_call: TRBJ2-5
cdr3_aa: CASSSWEGETQYF
cdr3_nt: TGTGCCAGCAGCTCGTGGGAGGGGGAGACCCAGTACTTC

v_call: TRBV6-6
d_call: TRBD1
clone_size: -
j_call: TRBJ1-5
cdr3_aa: CASSLDRGRQPQHF
cdr3_nt: TGTGCCAGCAGTTTGGACAGGGGGCGACAGCCCCAGCATTTT

v_call: TRBV11-2
d_call: -
clone_size: -
j_call: TRBJ2-4
cdr3_aa: CASSLGGAKNIQYF
cdr3_nt: TGTGCCAGCAGCTTGGGCGGAGCCAAAAACATTCAGTACTTC

v_call: TRBV28
d_call: TRBD1
clone_size: -
j_call: TRBJ1-3
cdr3_aa: CASSLYGTGTGNTIYF
cdr3_nt: TGTGCCAGCAGTTTATACGGGACAGGGACGGGAAACACCATATATTTT

v_call: TRBV28
d_call: -
clone_size: -
j_call: TRBJ1-4
cdr3_aa: CASAPGGGKLFF
cdr3_nt: TGTGCCAGCGCCCCCGGAGGCGGGAAACTGTTTTTT

v_call: TRBV5-1
d_call: TRBD1
clone_size: -
j_call: TRBJ1-1
cdr3_aa: CASSLGKTGTGPPEAFF
cdr3_nt: TGCGCCAGCAGCTTGGGAAAGACCGGGACAGGGCCCCCTGAAGCTTTCTTT